This T cell receptor (beta chain) was sequenced during a study of blood T cells in healthy people across ages (dated by TCRdb to about 2015). A note on the overall study: Template switching captured roughly one uniquely barcoded TCR beta cDNA molecule per two T cells in model experiments. Using the same blood draw, the study looked at two additional independent replicas of 1 million unique cDNA reads for two donors, one aged 18 to 29 and the other aged 80 or older. The donors were split into four age groups: young (average about 16 years), middle-aged (nearly 40), aged (62) and long-lived (roughly 86). The study measured age-related changes in TCR beta repertoire diversity using deep sequencing normalized with unique cDNA molecular identifiers. General conclusions and limits of the study: Estimates of total diversity based on one million sequenced T cells were regarded as lower bounds and as underestimates. Compared with the aged group, the long-lived group had more naive CD4+ T cells, fewer expanded clones and increased TCR diversity, a pattern suggesting age selection. Bulk unsorted PBMC profiling prevented conclusive comparison of naive and antigen-experienced compartments. Observed TCR beta diversity per million T cells fell roughly linearly with age, and a significant reduction was already apparent by age roughly 40. The percentage of naive T cells measured by flow cytometry correlated strongly with observed TCR beta diversity. Because donor CMV infection status was unknown, age-related changes in expanded clonotypes were potentially confounded.

The germline V gene yields SGHDT for CDR1 and YYEEEE for CDR2. Trimming costs V 0 bases and J 8 bases, and their ends lie 17 bases apart. The CDR3 numbers 15 residues from cysteine through phenylalanine. Only the CDR3 part of the read is kept: 45 bases, read in frame from the first base. Donors were approximately 42 systemically healthy Caucasian individuals from Russia aged roughly 6 to 90 years. About 10 milliliters of peripheral blood were collected from each donor into EDTA-treated Vacutainer tubes. PBMCs were isolated by Ficoll-Paque density-gradient centrifugation, with at least 6 million obtained per sample. Total RNA, at least 6 micrograms per sample, was extracted from PBMCs with Trizol reagent. For every donor, an aliquot of PBMCs went through flow cytometry to measure the percentages of naive CD45RAhigh/CD27high T cells. Details on this clonotype: Its cognate antigen has yet to be identified. The sample holds no much larger clone one base away, and base qualities are not on file.

Preparation of the library involved 5' RACE. Instrument used: Illumina HiSeq 2500. A second PCR of roughly 7 to 11 cycles was performed with a sample-barcoded 5' primer and a J-beta primer mix. Each TCR beta cDNA molecule received a unique molecular identifier from a template-switch 5' adaptor carrying 12 random nucleotides. At least 2.5 million CDR3-containing paired-end reads were obtained from each sample. The Mint cDNA synthesis kit, primed by a TRBC-specific oligonucleotide, was used to synthesize first-strand cDNA from all RNA. After uracil-DNA glycosylase treatment, a first 18-cycle PCR used universal primers M1SS and BC2_uni_R on all cDNA. On the authors' methods: For normalization, 1 million high-quality reads were randomly selected from each sample, with every read carrying a distinct molecular identifier. Reads with shared molecular identifiers were discarded instead of being binned into consensus sequences. MiTCR, with a Q25 quality threshold and the strictest error-elimination algorithm, was used for CDR3 identification, clonotype clustering and error correction. A nonparametric unseen species model with Euler transformation was used to estimate lower-bound total TCR beta diversity. The public reads were quality trimmed at Q25 with fastp and then assembled into clones with MiXCR by TCRdb, keeping productive beta chains. Each record represents a unique CDR3 protein, reported with the most common genes and DNA among its rows. TCRdb assigned the V and J calls; the authors' analysis was not used. The sample contains roughly 500,000 distinct CDR3 sequences, nearly 25% of them found a single time. The top ten clones comprise roughly 9% of the sample.

These same data were also listed under a study on T cells of mothers and their children. According to the second study: Donors were nine systemically healthy Caucasian individuals: three mothers and their six children. cDNA synthesis consumed the entire amount of extracted RNA, loaded at around 1.4 ug RNA in each 15 ul reaction. In the second PCR, sample barcodes and 2-4 random nucleotides were introduced via the M1S primer. Over 9 million TCR beta CDR3 reads were obtained for each mother, and around 3 million reads were obtained for each child. Thymic selection shapes the output of TCR recombination in a similar way in related and unrelated pairs, and inherited differences have a minor effect. Normalized repertoire overlap was always slightly but never significantly higher in related than unrelated mother-child pairs. With a sensitivity of approximately 93 clones per million clonotypes, no persistent microchimeric T cell clones were detected. The study used deep NGS to compare TCR beta repertoires of mothers and children, seeking features distinguishing related mother-child pairs from unrelated individuals. Mothers averaged roughly 36 +/- 4 years of age and children averaged about 10 +/- 4 years. After adapters were ligated using NEBNext reagents, the libraries underwent 100+100 nt paired-end sequencing on an Illumina HiSeq 2000. Mother and child libraries were prepared a month apart and sequenced in separate runs to prevent cross-contamination. Each donor had between roughly 500,000 and 2,100,000 distinct TCR beta clonotypes identified. Naive TCR beta clonotypes were estimated from low-frequency clonotypes matched to each donor's FACS-determined naive share, without sorting.

This receptor was obtained from a boy between 10 and 17 years old in good health. The receptor chain draws on TRBV5-6 and TRBJ1-2, with the D gene too uncertain to name. The sample taken for sequencing was blood. The CDR3 protein sequence reads: CASSLGSADYGGYTF. The DNA sequence is TGTGCCAGCAGCTTGGGTTCGGCTGATTATGGGGGCTACACCTTC.